Below are 3 T cell receptor beta chains sequenced from a single sample in a study of T cell clonality in common variable immunodeficiency. TCRdb keeps only in-frame clones here, not all; method: immunoSEQ multiplex PCR. Altogether roughly 33,000 clones were found in the sample, and no singletons occur. These receptors have no identified antigens. Regarding the study as a whole: In common variable immunodeficiency, TCR beta chains reportedly carried fewer deletions and N-nucleotide insertions.

Sequencing was done on a sample of peripheral blood mononuclear cells. These receptors came from a human donor with common variable immunodeficiency.

As concerns this clone: The read finishes 3 residues shy of the CDR3 end, and the germline J gene is used to complete it. This sequence joins TRBV6-2 or TRBV6-3 and TRBJ2-2; 10 bases align to TRBD2. V lost 7 bases, J lost 5 bases, and 4 bases stayed unmatched. Germline loops: CDR1 MNHEY, CDR2 SVGEGT. This CDR3 spans 14 amino acids. Incomplete CDR3 DNA: TGTGCCAGCATAGCGGGGGGAATGACCGGGGAG. Translation: CASIAGGMTGE. In full, the CDR3 is CASIAGGMTGELFF.

For this clone: The read terminates 3 residues before the CDR3 end, so the remaining end is supplied by the germline J gene. V usage is TRBV5-1 and J usage is TRBJ1-2; D is possibly TRBD1 (6 bases). The length of the CDR3 is 17 residues. Looked up from germline, CDR1 is SGHRS and CDR2 is YFSETQ. V gave up 0 bases and J gave up 6 bases, with 21 bases separating them. The DNA read from the CDR3 is TGCGCCAGCAGCTTGGACGGGGCGCAGGGGCAGAGGAATGGC. Its translation is CASSLDGAQGQRNG. The entire CDR3 is CASSLDGAQGQRNGYTF.

This clone was observed many times. The sequenced fragment ends 3 residues before the CDR3 boundary, so the rest is inferred from the germline J gene. The V call is TRBV7-9, the J call TRBJ2-1; weak D call: TRBD1 (6 bases). V was shortened by 5 bases and J by 3 bases, with 14 bases between the two germline ends. There are 15 residues in the CDR3. The germline CDR1 and CDR2 sequences are SEHNR and FQNEAQ (reference sequence). CDR3 protein: CASSQGNRDYNEQFF. The sequenced part of the CDR3 DNA is TGTGCCAGCAGCCAAGGCAACAGGGACTACAATGAG. The whole variable domain, filled in from reference TRBV7-9 and TRBJ2-1, reads DTGVSQNPRHKITKRGQNVTFRCDPISEHNRLYWYRQTLGQGPEFLTYFQNEAQLEKSRLLSDRFSAERPKGSFSTLEIQRTEQGDSAMYLCASSQGNRDYNEQFFGPGTRLTVL.